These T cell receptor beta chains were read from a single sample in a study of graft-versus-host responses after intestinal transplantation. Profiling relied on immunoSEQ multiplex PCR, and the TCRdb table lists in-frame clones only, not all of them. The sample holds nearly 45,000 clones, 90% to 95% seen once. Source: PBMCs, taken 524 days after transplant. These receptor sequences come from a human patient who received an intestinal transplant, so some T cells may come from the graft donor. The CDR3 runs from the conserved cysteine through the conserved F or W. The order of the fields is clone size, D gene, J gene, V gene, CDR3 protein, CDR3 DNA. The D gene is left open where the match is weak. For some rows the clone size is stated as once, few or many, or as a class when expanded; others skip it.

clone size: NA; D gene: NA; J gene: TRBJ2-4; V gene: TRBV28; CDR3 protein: CASSPLGATKNIQYF; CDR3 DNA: TGTGCCAGCAGTCCCCTAGGCGCAACCAAAAACATTCAGTACTTC
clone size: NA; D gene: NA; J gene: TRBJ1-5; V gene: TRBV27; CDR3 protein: CASSLKGGNQPQHF; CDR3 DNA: TGTGCCAGCAGTCTTAAGGGTGGCAATCAGCCCCAGCATTTT
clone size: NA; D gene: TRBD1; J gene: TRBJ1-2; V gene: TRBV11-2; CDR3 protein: CASSPGQGGGYTF; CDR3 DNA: TGTGCCAGCAGCCCGGGACAGGGGGGTGGCTACACCTTC
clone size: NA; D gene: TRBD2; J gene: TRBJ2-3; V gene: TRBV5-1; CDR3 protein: CASSLRGREDDTQYF; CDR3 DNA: TGCGCCAGCAGCTTGCGCGGGAGGGAGGATGATACGCAGTATTTT
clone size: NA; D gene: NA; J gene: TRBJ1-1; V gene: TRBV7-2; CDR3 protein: CASSQDPGKTEAFF; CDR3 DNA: TGTGCCAGCAGCCAAGATCCGGGGAAAACTGAAGCTTTCTTT
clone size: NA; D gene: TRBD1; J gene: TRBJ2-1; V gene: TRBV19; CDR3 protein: CATRYGQGEVHEQFF; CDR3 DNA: TGTGCCACTAGATATGGACAGGGGGAGGTCCATGAGCAGTTCTTC
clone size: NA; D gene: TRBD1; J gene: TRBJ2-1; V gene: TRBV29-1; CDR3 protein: CSVSKVVRDRVIIEQFF; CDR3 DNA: TGCAGCGTTTCTAAAGTCGTCCGGGACAGGGTAATTATTGAGCAGTTCTTC
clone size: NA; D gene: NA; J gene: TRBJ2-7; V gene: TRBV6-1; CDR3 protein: CAISRTALTYEQYF; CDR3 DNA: TGTGCCATCTCCCGGACAGCGCTAACCTACGAGCAGTACTTC
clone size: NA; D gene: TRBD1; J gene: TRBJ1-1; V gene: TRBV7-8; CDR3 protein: CASSPTGGNTEAFF; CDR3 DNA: TGTGCCAGCAGTCCGACAGGGGGGAACACTGAAGCTTTCTTT
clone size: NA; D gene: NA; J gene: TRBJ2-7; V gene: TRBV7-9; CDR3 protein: CASSLVGFVTEGNYYEQYF; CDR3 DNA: TGTGCCAGCAGCTTAGTTGGTTTCGTGACAGAAGGGAATTACTACGAGCAGTACTTC
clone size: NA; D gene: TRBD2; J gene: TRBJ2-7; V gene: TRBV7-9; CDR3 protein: CASSLGTSRSYEQYF; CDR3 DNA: TGTGCCAGCAGCTTAGGGACTAGCAGATCCTACGAGCAGTACTTC
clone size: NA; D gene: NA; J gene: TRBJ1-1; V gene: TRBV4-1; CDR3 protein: CASSQEVFYEAFF; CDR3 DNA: TGCGCCAGCAGCCAAGAGGTCTTCTATGAAGCTTTCTTT
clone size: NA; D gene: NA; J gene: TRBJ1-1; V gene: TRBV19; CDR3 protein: CASSIEVGRRENTEAFF; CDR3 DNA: TGTGCCAGTAGTATAGAGGTAGGGAGGCGCGAGAACACTGAAGCTTTCTTT
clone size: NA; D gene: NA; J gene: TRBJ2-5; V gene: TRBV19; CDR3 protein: CASSIALRQETQYF; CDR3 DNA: TGTGCCAGTAGTATAGCTCTTCGCCAAGAGACCCAGTACTTC
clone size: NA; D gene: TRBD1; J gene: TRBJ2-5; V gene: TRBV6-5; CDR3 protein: CASSRAGGTQETQYF; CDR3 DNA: TGTGCCAGCAGTAGGGCAGGGGGAACCCAAGAGACCCAGTACTTC
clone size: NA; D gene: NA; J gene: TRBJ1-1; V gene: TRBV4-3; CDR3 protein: CASSQDIGGVEAFF; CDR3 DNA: TGCGCCAGCAGCCAAGATATTGGGGGCGTGGAAGCTTTCTTT
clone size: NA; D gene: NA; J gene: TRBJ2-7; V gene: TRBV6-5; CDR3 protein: CASQAGVAFTYEQYF; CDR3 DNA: TGTGCCAGTCAAGCAGGGGTCGCCTTCACCTACGAGCAGTACTTC
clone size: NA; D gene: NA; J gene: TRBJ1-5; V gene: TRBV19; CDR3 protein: CASSIDHRYSNQPQHF; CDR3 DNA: TGTGCCAGTAGTATAGATCACAGGTATAGCAATCAGCCCCAGCATTTT
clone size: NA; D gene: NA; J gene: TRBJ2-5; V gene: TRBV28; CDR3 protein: CASSFHGDLKPGDQETQYF; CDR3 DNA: TGTGCCAGCAGTTTCCACGGGGACCTAAAACCTGGGGACCAAGAGACCCAGTACTTC
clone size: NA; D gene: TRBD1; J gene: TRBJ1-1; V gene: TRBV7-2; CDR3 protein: CASSPRQGTNTEAFF; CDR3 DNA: TGTGCCAGCAGCCCCAGACAGGGAACCAACACTGAAGCTTTCTTT
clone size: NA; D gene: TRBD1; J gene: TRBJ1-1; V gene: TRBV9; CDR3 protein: CASSPTGANTEAFF; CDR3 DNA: TGTGCCAGCAGCCCGACAGGGGCCAACACTGAAGCTTTCTTT
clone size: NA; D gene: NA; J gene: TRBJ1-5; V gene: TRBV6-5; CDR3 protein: CASNSGRGRIQPQHF; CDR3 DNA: TGTGCCAGCAACTCGGGGAGGGGCAGAATCCAGCCCCAGCATTTT
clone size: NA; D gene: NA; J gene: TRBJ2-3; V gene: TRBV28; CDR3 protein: CASQDSTHYSSTDTQYF; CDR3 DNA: TGTGCCAGCCAGGACAGCACCCATTACTCTAGCACAGATACGCAGTATTTT
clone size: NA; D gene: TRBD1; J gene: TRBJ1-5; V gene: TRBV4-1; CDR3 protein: CASSQGDWGQGDQPQHF; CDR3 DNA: TGCGCCAGCAGCCAAGGGGACTGGGGACAGGGTGATCAGCCCCAGCATTTT
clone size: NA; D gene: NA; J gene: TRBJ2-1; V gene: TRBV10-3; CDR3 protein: CAISESRGNEQFF; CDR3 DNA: TGTGCCATCAGTGAGTCTCGGGGCAATGAGCAGTTCTTC
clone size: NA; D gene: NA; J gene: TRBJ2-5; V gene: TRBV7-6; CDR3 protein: CASSYVFSRTKETQYF; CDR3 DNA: TGTGCCAGCAGCTACGTGTTTTCCCGAACAAAGGAGACCCAGTACTTC
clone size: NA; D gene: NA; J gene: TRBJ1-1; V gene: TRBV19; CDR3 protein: CASSIVSEVAEAFF; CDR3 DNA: TGTGCCAGTAGTATAGTATCCGAAGTGGCTGAAGCTTTCTTT
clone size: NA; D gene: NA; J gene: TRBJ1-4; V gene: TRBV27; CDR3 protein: CASSFWGDEKLFF; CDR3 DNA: TGTGCCAGCAGTTTTTGGGGGGACGAAAAACTGTTTTTT
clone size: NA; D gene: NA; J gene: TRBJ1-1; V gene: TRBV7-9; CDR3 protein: CASSLGGATEAFF; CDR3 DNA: TGTGCCAGCAGCTTAGGGGGGGCCACTGAAGCTTTCTTT
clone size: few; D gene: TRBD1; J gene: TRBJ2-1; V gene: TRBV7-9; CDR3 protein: CASSFEWDSEQFF; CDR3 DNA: TGTGCCAGCAGCTTCGAGTGGGACAGTGAGCAGTTCTTC
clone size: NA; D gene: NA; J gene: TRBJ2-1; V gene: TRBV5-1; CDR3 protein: CASSLVGSGVLNEQFF; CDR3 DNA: TGCGCCAGCAGCTTGGTGGGTAGCGGAGTCTTAAATGAGCAGTTCTTC
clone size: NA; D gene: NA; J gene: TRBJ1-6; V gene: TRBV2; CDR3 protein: CASSDPDTINSPLHF; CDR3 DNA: TGTGCCAGCAGTGATCCGGACACTATTAATTCACCCCTCCACTTT
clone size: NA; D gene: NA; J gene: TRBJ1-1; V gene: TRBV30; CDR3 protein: CAWDRTEAFF; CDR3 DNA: TGTGCCTGGGACAGAACTGAAGCTTTCTTT
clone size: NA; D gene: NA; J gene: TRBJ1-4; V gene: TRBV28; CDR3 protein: CASSKVSAGEKLFF; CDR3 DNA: TGTGCCAGCAGTAAGGTCTCCGCGGGTGAAAAACTGTTTTTT
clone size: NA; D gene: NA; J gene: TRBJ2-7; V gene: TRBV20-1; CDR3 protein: CSARPAYEQYF; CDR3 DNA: TGCAGTGCTAGACCCGCCTACGAGCAGTACTTC
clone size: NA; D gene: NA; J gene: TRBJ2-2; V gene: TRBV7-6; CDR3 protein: CASSLTGNTGELFF; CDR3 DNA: TGTGCCAGCAGCTTAACAGGGAACACCGGGGAGCTGTTTTTT
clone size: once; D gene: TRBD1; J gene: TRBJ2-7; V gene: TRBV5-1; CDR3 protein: CASSLSVRTGISYEQYF; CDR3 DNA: TGCGCCAGCAGCTTATCCGTCCGGACAGGGATCTCCTACGAGCAGTACTTC
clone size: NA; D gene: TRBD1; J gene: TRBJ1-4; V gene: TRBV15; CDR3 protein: CATSRETGGIEKLFF; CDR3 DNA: TGTGCCACCAGCAGAGAAACAGGGGGGATTGAAAAACTGTTTTTT
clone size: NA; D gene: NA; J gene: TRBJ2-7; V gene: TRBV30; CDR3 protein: CAKDDRTYEQYF; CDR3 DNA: TGTGCCAAAGATGACAGGACCTACGAGCAGTACTTC
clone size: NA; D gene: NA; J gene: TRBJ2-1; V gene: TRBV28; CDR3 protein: CASSSERARHNEQFF; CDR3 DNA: TGTGCCAGCAGTTCGGAAAGGGCCAGGCACAATGAGCAGTTCTTC
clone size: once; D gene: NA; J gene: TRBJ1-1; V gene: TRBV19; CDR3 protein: CASTGGANTEAFF; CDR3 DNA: TGTGCCAGTACGGGCGGGGCGAACACTGAAGCTTTCTTT
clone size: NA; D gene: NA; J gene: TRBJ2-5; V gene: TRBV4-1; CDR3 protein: CASSQDGSGVEETQYF; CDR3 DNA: TGCGCCAGCAGCCAAGATGGGAGTGGGGTCGAGGAGACCCAGTACTTC
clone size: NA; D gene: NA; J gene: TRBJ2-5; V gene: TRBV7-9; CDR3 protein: CASSSWTVQETQYF; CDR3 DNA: TGTGCCAGCAGCTCATGGACGGTCCAAGAGACCCAGTACTTC
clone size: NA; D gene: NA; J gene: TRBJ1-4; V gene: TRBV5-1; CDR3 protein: CASSYQENEKLFF; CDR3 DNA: TGCGCCAGCAGCTATCAGGAGAATGAAAAACTGTTTTTT